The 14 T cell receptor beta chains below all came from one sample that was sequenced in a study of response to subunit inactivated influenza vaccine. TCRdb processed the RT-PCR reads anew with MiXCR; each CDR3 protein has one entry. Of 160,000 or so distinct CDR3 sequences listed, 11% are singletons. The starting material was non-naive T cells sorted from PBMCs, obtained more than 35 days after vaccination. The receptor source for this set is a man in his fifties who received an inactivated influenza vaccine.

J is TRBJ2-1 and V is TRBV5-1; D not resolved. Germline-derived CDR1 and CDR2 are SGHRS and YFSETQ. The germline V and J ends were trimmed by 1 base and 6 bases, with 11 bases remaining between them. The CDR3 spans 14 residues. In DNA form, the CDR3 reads TGCGCCAGCAGCTTGAACGCAGCTACCAATGAGCAGTTCTTC. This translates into CASSLNAATNEQFF.

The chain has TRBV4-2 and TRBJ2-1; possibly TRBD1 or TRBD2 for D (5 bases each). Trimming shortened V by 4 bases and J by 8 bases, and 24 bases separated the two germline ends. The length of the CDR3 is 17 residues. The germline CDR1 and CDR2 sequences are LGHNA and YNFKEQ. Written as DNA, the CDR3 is TGTGCCAGCAGCCCGTTAACGGAGGACGGGACCTTCGATGAGCAGTTCTTC. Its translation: CASSPLTEDGTFDEQFF.

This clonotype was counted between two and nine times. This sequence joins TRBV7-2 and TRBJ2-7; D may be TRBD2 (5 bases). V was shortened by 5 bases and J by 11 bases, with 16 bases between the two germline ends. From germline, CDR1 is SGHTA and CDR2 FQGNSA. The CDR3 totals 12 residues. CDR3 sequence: CASSPQPGKEYF. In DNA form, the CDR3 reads TGTGCCAGCAGCCCCCAACCGGGGAAGGAGTACTTC.

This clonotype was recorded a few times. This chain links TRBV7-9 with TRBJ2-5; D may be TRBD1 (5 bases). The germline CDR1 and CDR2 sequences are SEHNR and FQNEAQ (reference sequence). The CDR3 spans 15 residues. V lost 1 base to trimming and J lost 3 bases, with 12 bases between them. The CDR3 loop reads CASSLGPGMEETQYF. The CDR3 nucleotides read TGTGCCAGCAGCTTAGGTCCAGGGATGGAAGAGACCCAGTACTTC.

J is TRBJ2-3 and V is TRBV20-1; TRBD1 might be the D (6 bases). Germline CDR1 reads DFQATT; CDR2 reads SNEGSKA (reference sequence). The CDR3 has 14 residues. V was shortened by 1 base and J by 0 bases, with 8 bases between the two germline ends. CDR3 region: CSARVTGSTDTQYF. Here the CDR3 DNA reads TGCAGTGCTAGAGTTACAGGGAGCACAGATACGCAGTATTTT.

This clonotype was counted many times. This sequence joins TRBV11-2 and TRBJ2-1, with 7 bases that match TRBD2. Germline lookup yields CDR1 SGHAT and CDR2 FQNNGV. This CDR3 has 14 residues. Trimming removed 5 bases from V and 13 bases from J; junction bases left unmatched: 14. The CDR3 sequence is CASSPRAGVSSQFF. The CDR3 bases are TGTGCCAGCAGCCCTCGTGCGGGGGTTTCTTCTCAGTTCTTC.

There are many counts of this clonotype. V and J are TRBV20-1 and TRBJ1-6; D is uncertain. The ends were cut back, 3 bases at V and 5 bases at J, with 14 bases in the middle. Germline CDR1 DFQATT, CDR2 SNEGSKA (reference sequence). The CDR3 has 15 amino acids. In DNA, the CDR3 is TGCAGTGCTAGCATCCCGGGGTCTCATAATTCACCCCTCCACTTT. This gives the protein CSASIPGSHNSPLHF.

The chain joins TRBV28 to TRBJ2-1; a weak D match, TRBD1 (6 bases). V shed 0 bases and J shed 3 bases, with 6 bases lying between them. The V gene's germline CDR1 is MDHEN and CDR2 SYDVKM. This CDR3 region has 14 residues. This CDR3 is CASSLWDSYNEQFF. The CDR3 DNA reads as TGTGCCAGCAGTTTATGGGACAGCTACAATGAGCAGTTCTTC.

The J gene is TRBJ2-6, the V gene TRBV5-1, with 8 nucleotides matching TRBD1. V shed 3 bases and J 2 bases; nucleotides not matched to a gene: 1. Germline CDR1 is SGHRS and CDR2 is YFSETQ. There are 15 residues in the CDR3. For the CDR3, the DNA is TGCGCCAGCAGCTGGGGACAGGCTGGGGCCAACGTCCTGACTTTC. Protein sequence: CASSWGQAGANVLTF.

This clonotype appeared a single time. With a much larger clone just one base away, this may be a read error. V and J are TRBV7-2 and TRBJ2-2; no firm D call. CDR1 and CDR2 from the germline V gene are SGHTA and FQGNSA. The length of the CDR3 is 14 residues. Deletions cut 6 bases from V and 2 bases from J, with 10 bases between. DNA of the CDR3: TGTGCCAGCAGGGTACAGAGAAACACCGGGGAGCTGTTTTTT. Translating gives CASRVQRNTGELFF.

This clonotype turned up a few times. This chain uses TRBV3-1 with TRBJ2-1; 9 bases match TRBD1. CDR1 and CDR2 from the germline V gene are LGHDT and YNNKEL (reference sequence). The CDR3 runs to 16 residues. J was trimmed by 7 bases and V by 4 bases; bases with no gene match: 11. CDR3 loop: CASSPIPGQGGNEQFF. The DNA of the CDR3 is TGTGCCAGCAGCCCGATTCCGGGACAGGGAGGAAATGAGCAGTTCTTC.

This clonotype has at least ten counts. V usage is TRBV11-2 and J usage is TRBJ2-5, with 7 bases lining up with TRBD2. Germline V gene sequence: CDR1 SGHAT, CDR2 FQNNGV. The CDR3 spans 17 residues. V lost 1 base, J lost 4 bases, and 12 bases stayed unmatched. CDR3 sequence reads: CASSLVVSGPFGETQYF. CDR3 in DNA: TGTGCCAGCAGCTTAGTGGTTAGCGGGCCGTTTGGAGAGACCCAGTACTTC.

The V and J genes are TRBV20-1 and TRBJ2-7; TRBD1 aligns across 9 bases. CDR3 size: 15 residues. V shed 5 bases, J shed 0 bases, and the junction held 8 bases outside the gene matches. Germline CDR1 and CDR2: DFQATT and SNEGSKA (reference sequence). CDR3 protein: CSARSRDRDSYEQYF. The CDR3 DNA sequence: TGCAGTGCTCGTAGCCGGGACAGGGACTCCTACGAGCAGTACTTC.

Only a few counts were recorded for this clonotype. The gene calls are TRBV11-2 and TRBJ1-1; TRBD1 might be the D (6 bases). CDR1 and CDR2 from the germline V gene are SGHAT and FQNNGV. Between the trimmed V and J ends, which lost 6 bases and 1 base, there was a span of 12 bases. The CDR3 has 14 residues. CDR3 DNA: TGTGCCAGCAGTCCAGGGGTACGGAACACTGAAGCTTTCTTT. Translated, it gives CASSPGVRNTEAFF.